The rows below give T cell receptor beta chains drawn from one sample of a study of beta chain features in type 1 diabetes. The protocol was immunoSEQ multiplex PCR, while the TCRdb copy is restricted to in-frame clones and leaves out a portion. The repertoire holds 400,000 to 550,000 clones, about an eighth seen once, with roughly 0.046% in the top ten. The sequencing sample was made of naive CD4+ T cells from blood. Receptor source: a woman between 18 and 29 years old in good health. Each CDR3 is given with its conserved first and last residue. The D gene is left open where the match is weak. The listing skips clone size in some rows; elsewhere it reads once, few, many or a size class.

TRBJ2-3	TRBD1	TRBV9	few	TGTGCCAGCAGCCCAAACCTGGGACAGGGCACAGATACGCAGTATTTT	CASSPNLGQGTDTQYF
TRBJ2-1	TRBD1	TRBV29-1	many	TGCAGCGTTGCAGACAGGGGGCCAGATGAGCAGTTCTTC	CSVADRGPDEQFF
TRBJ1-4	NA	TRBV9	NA	TGTGCCAGCAGCATGGGTCGAGGCCTTAATGAAAAACTGTTTTTT	CASSMGRGLNEKLFF
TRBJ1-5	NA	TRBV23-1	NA	TGCGCCAGCAGTTCACCGGGGGTAAATAGCAATCAGCCCCAGCATTTT	CASSSPGVNSNQPQHF
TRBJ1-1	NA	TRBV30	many	TGTGCCTCGCACCGGGGTAACACTGAAGCTTTCTTT	CASHRGNTEAFF
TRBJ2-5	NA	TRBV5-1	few	TGCGCCAGCAGCTTTTTGGAGACCCAGTACTTC	CASSFLETQYF
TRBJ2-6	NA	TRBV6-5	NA	TGTGCCAGCAGTACTACAAACTCTGGGGCCAACGTCCTGACTTTC	CASSTTNSGANVLTF
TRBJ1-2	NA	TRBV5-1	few	TGCGCCAGCAGCTTGGATTTCTTGCTAAACTATGGCTACACCTTC	CASSLDFLLNYGYTF
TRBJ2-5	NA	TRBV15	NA	TGTGCCACCAGCAGAAACCACAGGGTGATTGCGGAGACCCAGTACTTC	CATSRNHRVIAETQYF
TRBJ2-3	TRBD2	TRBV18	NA	TGTGCCAGCTCACCACCGAGACTAGCGGGGGGAGATACGCAGTATTTT	CASSPPRLAGGDTQYF
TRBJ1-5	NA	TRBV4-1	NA	TGCGCCAGCAGCCAAGAATGGCAACGGCCCCAGCATTTT	CASSQEWQRPQHF
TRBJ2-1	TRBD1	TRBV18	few	TGTGCCAGCTCTCAAGGACAGGGGTACAATGAGCAGTTCTTC	CASSQGQGYNEQFF
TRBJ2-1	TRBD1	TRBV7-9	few	TGTGCCAGCAGCCGCGGGACAGGAGAGCAGTTCTTC	CASSRGTGEQFF
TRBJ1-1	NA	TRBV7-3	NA	TGTGCCAGCAGCAACAGGGAAGGTGAAGCTTTCTTT	CASSNREGEAFF
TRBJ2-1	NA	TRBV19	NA	TGTGCCAGTACCCGGTGGGGCAGTGAAGACAATGAGCAGTTCTTC	CASTRWGSEDNEQFF